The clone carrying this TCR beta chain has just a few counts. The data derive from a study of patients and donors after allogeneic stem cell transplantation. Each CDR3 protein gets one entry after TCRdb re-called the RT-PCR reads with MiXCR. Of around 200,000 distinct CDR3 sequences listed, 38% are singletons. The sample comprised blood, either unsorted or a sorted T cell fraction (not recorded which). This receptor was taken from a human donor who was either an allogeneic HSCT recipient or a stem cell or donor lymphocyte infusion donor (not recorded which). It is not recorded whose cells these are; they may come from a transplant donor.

The CDR3 DNA sequence: TGTGCCAGCTTAGGTTCTGCAACTAATGAAAAACTGTTTTTT. Protein: CASLGSATNEKLFF. The rearrangement joins TRBV2 to TRBJ1-4, with no clear D. CDR3 length equals 14 residues. Trimming removed 8 bases at V and 0 bases at J, with 10 bases between. Germline V gene sequence: CDR1 SNHLY, CDR2 FYNNEI.